These T cell receptor beta chains were read from a single sample in a study of blood T cell repertoires in COVID-19. Clones were sequenced by immunoSEQ multiplex PCR, and TCRdb holds only the in-frame ones, with some missing. The sample has about 210,000 clones, about 83% seen once; the top ten hold about 7.3%. Sequenced input: peripheral blood. The receptors shown here come from a woman in her 50s with active or convalescent COVID-19. CDR3s include the opening cysteine and the closing phenylalanine or tryptophan. The D gene is left open where the match is weak. Not all rows give a size; the values are once, few, many and, for expanded clones, a class.

>TRBV5-1|TRBJ1-6|.|.
TGCGCCAGCAGCACCGGACACGGTGATTCACCCCTCCACTTT
CASSTGHGDSPLHF
>TRBV6-4|TRBJ1-1|.|.
TGTCCTCAGGGAGGGACTGAAGCTTTCTTT
CPQGGTEAFF
>TRBV28|TRBJ1-4|.|TRBD1
TGTGCCAGCTTTTCCGGGACAGGGAATGAAAAACTGTTTTTT
CASFSGTGNEKLFF
>TRBV9|TRBJ2-7|few|TRBD1
TGTGCCAGCAGCGGGGGACAGGGTCTTTTCCACGAGCAGTACTTC
CASSGGQGLFHEQYF
>TRBV10-3|TRBJ1-6|.|.
TGTGCCATCAGTGTTCGGGGAGGGGATTCACCCCTCCACTTT
CAISVRGGDSPLHF
>TRBV6-1|TRBJ1-1|.|TRBD1
TGTGCCAGCAGTGACACAACAGGGGATGAAGCTTTCTTT
CASSDTTGDEAFF
>TRBV7-9|TRBJ2-3|.|.
TGTGCCAGCAGCCCCCGGGGTTCTAGCACAGATACGCAGTATTTT
CASSPRGSSTDTQYF
>TRBV27|TRBJ2-2|.|TRBD2
TGTGCCAGCAGTTTACCGGCGTTAGCGGGAGTCGGGAGCGGGGAGCTGTTTTTT
CASSLPALAGVGSGELFF
>TRBV7-9|TRBJ2-2|.|TRBD1
TGTGCCAGCAGCTTAAAGGGGGCCCGGGACGACCCCGGGGAGCTGTTTTTT
CASSLKGARDDPGELFF
>TRBV5-1|TRBJ1-3|.|.
TGCGCCAGCAGCTCGGACGGGGGCTCTGGAAACACCATATATTTT
CASSSDGGSGNTIYF
>TRBV9|TRBJ1-3|.|TRBD1
TGTGCCAGCAGCCCTCGGACAGGGGTAAACACCATATATTTT
CASSPRTGVNTIYF
>TRBV4-2|TRBJ2-5|.|.
TGTGCCAGCAGCCACGGCCGCCAAGAGGGGACCCAGTACTTC
CASSHGRQEGTQYF
>TRBV9|TRBJ2-1|.|.
TGTGCCAGCAGCGTGGGTAGCGTGTCCTACAATGAGCAGTTCTTC
CASSVGSVSYNEQFF
>TRBV2|TRBJ1-1|.|.
TGTGCCAGCAGGGGTCATCAGGTGGCGAACACTGAAGCTTTCTTT
CASRGHQVANTEAFF
>TRBV24-1|TRBJ1-5|.|TRBD1
TGTGCCACCAGTGAAAGCGGACAGGGTGGGCAGCCCCAGCATTTT
CATSESGQGGQPQHF
>TRBV19|TRBJ1-3|.|.
TGTGCCAGCGCCTCTCGAGGCTATAAGAGTAACTCTGGAAACACCATATATTTT
CASASRGYKSNSGNTIYF
>TRBV11-2|TRBJ1-1|.|.
TGTGCCAGCAGCTTTGCCGGGGGGGGAGCTTTCTTT
CASSFAGGGAFF
>TRBV21-1|TRBJ1-4|.|.
TGTGCCATTCTGGACAGGGGGAGTGAAAAACTGTTTTTT
CAILDRGSEKLFF
>TRBV3-1/TRBV3-2|TRBJ2-3|.|TRBD2
TGTGCCAGCAGCAAATCTAGCGGGGGCCTAGATACGCAGTATTTT
CASSKSSGGLDTQYF
>TRBV19|TRBJ1-5|.|TRBD1
TGTGCCAGTGGGCCCTATTTCCGGACAGGGGGCCTTAGGCAGCCCCAGCATTTT
CASGPYFRTGGLRQPQHF
>TRBV6-5|TRBJ1-3|.|.
TGTGCCAGCAATGGGCAGGGCCATGGAAACACCATATATTTT
CASNGQGHGNTIYF
>TRBV10-3|TRBJ2-5|.|TRBD2
TGTGCCATCAGTGAGTCATCCGCGGGGGGACAAGAGACCCAGTACTTC
CAISESSAGGQETQYF
>TRBV6-7|TRBJ1-2|once|TRBD1
TGTGCCAGCAGCAAGGGACAGGAGAACTATGGCTACACCTTC
CASSKGQENYGYTF
>TRBV6-6|TRBJ1-3|once|TRBD1
TGTGCCAGCGGTCGACAGGGTAGGAGCTCTGGAAACACCATATATTTT
CASGRQGRSSGNTIYF
>TRBV4-1|TRBJ2-3|.|TRBD2
TGCGCCAGCAGCCCAGCTTCGGGACTAGAGGTGGGCACAGATACGCAGTATTTT
CASSPASGLEVGTDTQYF